This TCR beta chain is drawn from a study of T cell responses to AZD1222 COVID-19 vaccine. Findings of the study overall: Sampled repertoires all dated from after the peak T cell response. Increases in Spike-specific TCR breadth and depth were seen after two AZD1222 doses.

This CDR3 spans 13 amino acids. The V and J ends lost 6 bases and 5 bases respectively, with 14 bases between them. Germline lookup yields CDR1 MDHEN and CDR2 SYDVKM. TCRdb's table, derived via immunoSEQ multiplex PCR, lists solely in-frame clones and lacks some. The sample records 100,000 to 150,000 clones, just under 90% being singletons. As regards this clone: Its antigen is currently unknown.

The sequences come from peripheral blood, collected on day 0 of AZD1222 vaccination. The chain links TRBV28 to TRBJ2-7; unclear D gene. The source of this sequence is an adult in good health. CDR3 nucleotide sequence: TGTGCCAGCAGATCCCCACTCGCCCACGAGCAGTACTTC. Translating it yields CASRSPLAHEQYF.